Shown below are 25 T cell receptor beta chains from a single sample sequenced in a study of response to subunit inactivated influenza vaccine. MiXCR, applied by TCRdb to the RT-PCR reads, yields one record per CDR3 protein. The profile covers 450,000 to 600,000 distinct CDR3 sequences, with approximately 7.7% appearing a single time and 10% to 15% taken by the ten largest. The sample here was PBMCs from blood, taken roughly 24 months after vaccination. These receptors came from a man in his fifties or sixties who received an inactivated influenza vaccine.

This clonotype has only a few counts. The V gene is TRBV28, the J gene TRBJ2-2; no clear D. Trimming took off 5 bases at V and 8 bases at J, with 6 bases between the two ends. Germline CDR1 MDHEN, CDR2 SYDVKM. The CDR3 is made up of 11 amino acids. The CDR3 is CASSKSGELFF. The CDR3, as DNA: TGTGCCAGCAGTAAATCAGGGGAGCTGTTTTTT. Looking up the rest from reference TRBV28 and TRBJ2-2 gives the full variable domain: DVKVTQSSRYLVKRTGEKVFLECVQDMDHENMFWYRQDPGLGLRLIYFSYDVKMKEKGDIPEGYSVSREKKERFSLILESASTNQTSMYLCASSKSGELFFGEGSRLTVL.

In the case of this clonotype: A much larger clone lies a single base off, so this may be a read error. This chain's CDR3 is CASSITGAMNSEAFF. In nucleotides, the CDR3 is TGTGCCAGCAGCATCACAGGGGCGATGAACTCTGAAGCTTTCTTT. The chain has TRBV11-2 and TRBJ1-1; TRBD1 matches 7 bases. The germline V gene encodes CDR1 SGHAT and CDR2 FQNNGV. The CDR3 is 15 amino acids. The full variable domain, completed using reference TRBV11-2 and TRBJ1-1, is EAGVAQSPRYKIIEKRQSVAFWCNPISGHATLYWYQQILGQGPKLLIQFQNNGVVDDSQLPKDRFSAERLKGVDSTLKIQPAKLEDSAVYLCASSITGAMNSEAFFGQGTRLTVV.

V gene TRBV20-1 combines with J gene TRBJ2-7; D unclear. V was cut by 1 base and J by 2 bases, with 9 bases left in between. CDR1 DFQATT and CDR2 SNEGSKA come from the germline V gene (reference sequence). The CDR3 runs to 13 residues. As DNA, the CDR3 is TGCAGTGCTAGAGGGGATTCCGCCTACGAGCAGTACTTC. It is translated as CSARGDSAYEQYF.

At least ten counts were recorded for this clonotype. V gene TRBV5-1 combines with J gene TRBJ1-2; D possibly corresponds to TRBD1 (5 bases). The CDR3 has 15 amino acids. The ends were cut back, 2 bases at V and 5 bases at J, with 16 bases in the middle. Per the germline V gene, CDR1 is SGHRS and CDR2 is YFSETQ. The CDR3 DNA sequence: TGCGCCAGCAGCTTAACTGGCGACAGCGAATATGGCTACACCTTC. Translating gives CASSLTGDSEYGYTF.

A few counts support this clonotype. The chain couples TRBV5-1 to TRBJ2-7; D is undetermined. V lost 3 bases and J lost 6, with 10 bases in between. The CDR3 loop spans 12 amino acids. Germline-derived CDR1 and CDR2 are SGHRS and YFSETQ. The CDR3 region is CASSSHLGEQYF. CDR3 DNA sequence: TGCGCCAGCAGCTCGCATTTGGGCGAGCAGTACTTC.

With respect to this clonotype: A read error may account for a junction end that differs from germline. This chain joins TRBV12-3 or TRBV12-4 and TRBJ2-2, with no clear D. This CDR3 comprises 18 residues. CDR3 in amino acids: CACSFGQYGSSFTGELFF. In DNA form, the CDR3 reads TGTGCCTGCAGTTTTGGGCAGTACGGTTCCAGTTTTACCGGGGAGCTGTTTTTT.

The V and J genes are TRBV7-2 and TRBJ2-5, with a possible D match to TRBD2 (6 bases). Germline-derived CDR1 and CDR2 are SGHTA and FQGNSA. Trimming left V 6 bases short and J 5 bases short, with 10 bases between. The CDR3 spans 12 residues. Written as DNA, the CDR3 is TGTGCCAGCAGACTAGGAGGGGAGACCCAGTACTTC. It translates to CASRLGGETQYF.

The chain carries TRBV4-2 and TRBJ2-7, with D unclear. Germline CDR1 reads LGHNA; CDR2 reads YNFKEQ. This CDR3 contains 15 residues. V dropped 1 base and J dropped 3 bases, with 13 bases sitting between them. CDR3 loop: CASSQARQPDYEQYF. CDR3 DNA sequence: TGTGCCAGCAGCCAAGCCCGGCAGCCCGACTACGAGCAGTACTTC.

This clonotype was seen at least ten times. CDR3 sequence: CASSSSDYEQYF. DNA for the CDR3: TGTGCCAGCAGCTCTTCCGACTACGAGCAGTACTTC. The chain combines TRBV7-9 with TRBJ2-7; no clear D gene. Trimming left V 4 bases short and J 3 bases short, with 7 bases between. The germline V gene has CDR1 SEHNR and CDR2 FQNEAQ (reference sequence). The length of the CDR3 is 12 residues.

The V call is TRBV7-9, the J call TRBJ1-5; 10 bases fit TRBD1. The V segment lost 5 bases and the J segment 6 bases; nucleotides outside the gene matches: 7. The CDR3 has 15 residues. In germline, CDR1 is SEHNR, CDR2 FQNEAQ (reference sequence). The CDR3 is CASSLGTGAFQPQHF. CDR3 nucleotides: TGTGCCAGCAGCCTCGGGACAGGGGCGTTTCAGCCCCAGCATTTT.

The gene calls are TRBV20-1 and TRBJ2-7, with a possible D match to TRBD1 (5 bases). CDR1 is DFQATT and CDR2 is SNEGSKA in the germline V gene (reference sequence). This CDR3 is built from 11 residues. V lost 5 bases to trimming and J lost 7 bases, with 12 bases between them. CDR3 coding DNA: TGCAGTGCTGCAAAGGGGTGGGAGCAGTACTTC. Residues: CSAAKGWEQYF.

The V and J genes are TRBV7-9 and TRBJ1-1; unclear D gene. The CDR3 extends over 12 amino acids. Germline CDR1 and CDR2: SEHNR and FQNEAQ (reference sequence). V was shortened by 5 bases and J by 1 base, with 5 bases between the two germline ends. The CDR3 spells CASSHKNTEAFF. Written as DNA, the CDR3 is TGTGCCAGCAGCCACAAGAACACTGAAGCTTTCTTT.

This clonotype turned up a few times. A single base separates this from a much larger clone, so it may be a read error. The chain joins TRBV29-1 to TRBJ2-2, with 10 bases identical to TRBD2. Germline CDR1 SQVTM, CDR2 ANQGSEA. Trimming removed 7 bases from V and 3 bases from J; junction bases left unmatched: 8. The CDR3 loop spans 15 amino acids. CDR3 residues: CSGKLAGLDTGELFF. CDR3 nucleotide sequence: TGCAGCGGAAAACTAGCGGGGCTTGACACCGGGGAGCTGTTTTTT.

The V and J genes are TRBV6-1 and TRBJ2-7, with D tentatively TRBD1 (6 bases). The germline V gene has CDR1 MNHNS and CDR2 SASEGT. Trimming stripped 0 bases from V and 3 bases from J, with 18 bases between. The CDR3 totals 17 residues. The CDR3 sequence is CASSEAGVAGVVYEQYF. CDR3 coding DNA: TGTGCCAGCAGTGAAGCGGGGGTCGCAGGGGTTGTCTACGAGCAGTACTTC.

CDR3 amino acids: CASSQLQGLVTEAFF. DNA for the CDR3: TGTGCCAGCAGTCAACTACAGGGCTTGGTCACTGAAGCTTTCTTT. The chain joins TRBV7-9 to TRBJ1-1, with D perhaps TRBD1 (6 bases). The CDR3 length is 15 residues. Trimming took 6 bases from V and 4 from J, leaving 18 bases between them. Germline values: CDR1 SEHNR, CDR2 FQNEAQ (reference sequence). The complete variable domain, with remaining parts taken from reference TRBV7-9 and TRBJ1-1, reads DTGVSQNPRHKITKRGQNVTFRCDPISEHNRLYWYRQTLGQGPEFLTYFQNEAQLEKSRLLSDRFSAERPKGSFSTLEIQRTEQGDSAMYLCASSQLQGLVTEAFFGQGTRLTVV.

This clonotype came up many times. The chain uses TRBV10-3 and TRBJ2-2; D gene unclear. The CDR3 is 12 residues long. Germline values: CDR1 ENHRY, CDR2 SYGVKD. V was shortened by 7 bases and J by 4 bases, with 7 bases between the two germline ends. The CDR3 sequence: CAINKGTGELFF. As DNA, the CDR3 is TGTGCCATCAATAAGGGCACCGGGGAGCTGTTTTTT.

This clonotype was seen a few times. CDR3 DNA: TGCGCCAGCAGCCGGTTTTTGGGGCCTGGGACTAGCGGGAGGGACTACAATGAGCAGTTCTTC. Its protein product is CASSRFLGPGTSGRDYNEQFF. This chain links TRBV4-1 with TRBJ2-1; 16 bases match TRBD2. The CDR3 loop spans 21 amino acids. CDR1 and CDR2 from the germline V gene are MGHRA and YSYEKL. Losses at the gene ends were 4 bases for V and 3 bases for J; bases not matched to a gene: 15.

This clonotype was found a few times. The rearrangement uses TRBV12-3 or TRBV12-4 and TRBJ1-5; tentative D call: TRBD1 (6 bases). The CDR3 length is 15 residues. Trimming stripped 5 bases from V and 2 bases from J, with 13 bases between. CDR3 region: CASSANRDRNQPQHF. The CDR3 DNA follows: TGTGCCAGCAGTGCCAACAGGGACCGCAATCAGCCCCAGCATTTT.

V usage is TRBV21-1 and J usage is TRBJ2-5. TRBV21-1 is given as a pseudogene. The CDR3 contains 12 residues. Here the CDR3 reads CASSKEKETQYF. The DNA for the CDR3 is TGTGCCAGCAGCAAAGAGAAGGAGACCCAGTACTTC.

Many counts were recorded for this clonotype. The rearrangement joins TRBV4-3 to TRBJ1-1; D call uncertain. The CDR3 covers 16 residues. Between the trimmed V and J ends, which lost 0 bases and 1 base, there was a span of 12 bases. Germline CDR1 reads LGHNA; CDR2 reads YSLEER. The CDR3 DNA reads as TGCGCCAGCAGCCAAGATTTGGGAACGGCGAACACTGAAGCTTTCTTT. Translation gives CASSQDLGTANTEAFF.

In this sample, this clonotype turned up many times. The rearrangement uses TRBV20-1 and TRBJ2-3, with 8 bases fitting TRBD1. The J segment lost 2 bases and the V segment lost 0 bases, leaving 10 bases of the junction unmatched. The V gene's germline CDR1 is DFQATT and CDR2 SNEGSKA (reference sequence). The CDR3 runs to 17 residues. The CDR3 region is CSARDVSRTGPTDTQYF. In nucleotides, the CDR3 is TGCAGTGCTAGAGATGTGTCTCGGACAGGGCCCACAGATACGCAGTATTTT.

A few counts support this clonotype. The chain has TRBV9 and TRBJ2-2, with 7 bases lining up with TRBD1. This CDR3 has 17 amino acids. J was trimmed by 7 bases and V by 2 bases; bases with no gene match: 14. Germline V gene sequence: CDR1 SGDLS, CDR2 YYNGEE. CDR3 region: CASSVIPVGQTNGELFF. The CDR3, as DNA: TGTGCCAGCAGCGTCATTCCAGTGGGACAGACAAACGGGGAGCTGTTTTTT.

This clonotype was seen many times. The CDR3, as DNA: TGTGCCACCAGTGATTCATCTAGGCGGGCGTCCCCCAATGAGCAGTTCTTC. Translation: CATSDSSRRASPNEQFF. The V call is TRBV24-1, the J call TRBJ2-1; weak D call: TRBD2 (5 bases). Between the trimmed V and J ends, which lost 2 bases and 6 bases, there was a span of 19 bases. This CDR3 contains 17 residues. The germline V gene has CDR1 KGHDR and CDR2 SFDVKD.

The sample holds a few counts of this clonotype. The CDR3 coding sequence is TGTGCCAGTAGTAGAGAGTGGACCTACGAGCAGTACTTC. This sequence encodes CASSREWTYEQYF. The J gene is TRBJ2-7, the V gene TRBV19; D call uncertain. The CDR3 length is 13 residues. V dropped 4 bases and J dropped 2 bases, with 9 bases sitting between them. The V gene's germline CDR1 is LNHDA and CDR2 SQIVND (reference sequence).

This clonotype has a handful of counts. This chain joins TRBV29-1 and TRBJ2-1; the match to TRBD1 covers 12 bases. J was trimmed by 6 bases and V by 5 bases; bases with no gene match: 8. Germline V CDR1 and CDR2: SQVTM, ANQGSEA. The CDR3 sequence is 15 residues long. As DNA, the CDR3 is TGCAGCGTTTTTGACCGGGACAGGGGGCTCAATGAGCAGTTCTTC. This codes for CSVFDRDRGLNEQFF.